The 25 T cell receptor beta chains below were found in one sample sequenced in a study of human T cells and chemical hapten exposure. Time point in this sample: healthy volunteer bleed at 6 weeks. Total RNA came from unfractionated whole blood. MiXCR was run by TCRdb on the RACE reads, yielding one entry per CDR3 protein. The table has 50,000 to 70,000 distinct CDR3 sequences, about 6% seen once. Sequenced: whole blood. These receptors came from a female donor in good health. Some clones in this sample may be carry-over from other donors' samples.

This clonotype has more than one count but fewer than ten. The genes are TRBV7-2 and TRBJ2-1; D might be TRBD1 or TRBD2, each matching 5 bases. Between the trimmed V and J ends, which lost 3 bases and 3 bases, there was a span of 12 bases. The CDR3 extends over 15 amino acids. Per germline, CDR1 SGHTA and CDR2 FQGNSA. This CDR3 is CASSFTRGVYNEQFF. CDR3 coding DNA: TGTGCCAGCAGCTTTACCAGAGGGGTCTACAATGAGCAGTTCTTC.

There are many counts of this clonotype. This chain uses TRBV27 with TRBJ2-1; tentatively, D is TRBD2 (5 bases). Trimming took 0 bases from V and 0 from J, leaving 9 bases between them. Looked up from germline, CDR1 is MNHEY and CDR2 is SMNVEV (reference sequence). The CDR3 consists of 16 residues. CDR3 amino acids: CASSLSQRSSYNEQFF. CDR3 nucleotides: TGTGCCAGCAGTTTATCCCAGCGGAGCTCCTACAATGAGCAGTTCTTC.

This clonotype has a count of ten or more. The chain combines TRBV14 with TRBJ2-7, with D perhaps assigned TRBD1 or TRBD2 (5 bases each). The CDR3 covers 15 residues. Germline values: CDR1 SGHDN, CDR2 FVKESK. V lost 1 base and J 0 bases, leaving 10 bases between the germline ends. The CDR3 nucleotides are TGTGCCAGCAGCCAAGGGGACGCCAGCTCCTACGAGCAGTACTTC. Translating gives CASSQGDASSYEQYF.

This clonotype was seen ten or more times. This sequence joins TRBV20-1 and TRBJ2-7; D possibly uses TRBD1 or TRBD2 (6 bases each). This CDR3 contains 13 residues. In germline, CDR1 is DFQATT, CDR2 SNEGSKA (reference sequence). Between the trimmed V and J ends, which lost 1 base and 5 bases, there was a span of 12 bases. The CDR3 protein is CSARGGATNEQYF. CDR3 nucleotide sequence: TGCAGTGCTAGAGGGGGGGCAACAAACGAGCAGTACTTC.

There are a few counts of this clonotype. V gene TRBV29-1 combines with J gene TRBJ2-7; TRBD1 aligns across 7 bases. The germline CDR1 and CDR2 sequences are SQVTM and ANQGSEA. The CDR3 is made up of 12 amino acids. V was pared by 7 bases and J by 1 base, with 4 bases of the junction left unmatched. The CDR3 is CSATGTSYEQYF. CDR3 bases: TGCAGCGCGACAGGGACATCCTACGAGCAGTACTTC.

There are a few counts of this clonotype. The gene calls are TRBV28 and TRBJ1-6; D gene uncertain. This CDR3 contains 16 residues. Trimming cost V 1 base and J 9 bases, with 16 bases left between them. CDR1 MDHEN and CDR2 SYDVKM come from the germline V gene. The CDR3 loop reads CASSLYRGNWGSPLHF. In DNA form, the CDR3 reads TGTGCCAGCAGTTTATATCGAGGCAATTGGGGTTCACCCCTCCACTTT.

This clonotype was found many times. This chain joins TRBV12-3 or TRBV12-4 and TRBJ2-1; no clear D. V was clipped by 3 bases and J by 5 bases, with 14 bases between them. The CDR3 covers 15 residues. For the CDR3, the DNA is TGTGCCAGCAGTTTGTTAACCGCGCTCGACAATGAGCAGTTCTTC. Protein: CASSLLTALDNEQFF.

This clonotype was found many times. This chain links TRBV7-9 with TRBJ1-5; no reliable D call. Germline lookup yields CDR1 SEHNR and CDR2 FQNEAQ (reference sequence). This CDR3 comprises 17 residues. V lost 1 base and J lost 3, with 16 bases in between. This CDR3 is CASSLDRGSTANQPQHF. In DNA form, the CDR3 reads TGTGCCAGCAGCTTAGACCGGGGTTCGACGGCCAATCAGCCCCAGCATTTT.

This clonotype was observed many times. This rearrangement joins TRBV2 to TRBJ1-5; 7 bases map to TRBD1. The germline V gene encodes CDR1 SNHLY and CDR2 FYNNEI. This CDR3 has 14 amino acids. V trimming: 6 bases; J trimming: 3 bases; junction bases outside the gene matches: 5. Written as DNA, the CDR3 is TGTGCCAGCAGGATGGACAGGATCAATCAGCCCCAGCATTTT. Its translation: CASRMDRINQPQHF.

This clonotype was seen ten or more times. The chain employs TRBV9 and TRBJ2-3; no definite D call. CDR1 and CDR2 from the germline V gene are SGDLS and YYNGEE. This CDR3 is 11 amino acids long. The V and J ends lost 3 bases and 3 bases respectively, with 2 bases between them. CDR3: CASSATDTQYF. CDR3 coding DNA: TGTGCCAGCAGCGCAACAGATACGCAGTATTTT.

This clonotype was detected only a few times. The chain links TRBV5-1 to TRBJ1-4; D is undetermined. The CDR3 covers 15 residues. In germline, CDR1 is SGHRS, CDR2 YFSETQ. V was trimmed by 0 bases and J by 0 bases, leaving 6 bases between them. The CDR3 reads CASSLGTSTNEKLFF. In nucleotides, the CDR3 is TGCGCCAGCAGCTTGGGAACTTCAACTAATGAAAAACTGTTTTTT.

In its sample, this clonotype was seen many times. The chain employs TRBV6-2 or TRBV6-3 and TRBJ2-3, with D tentatively TRBD1 or TRBD2 (5 bases each). CDR1 and CDR2 (germline): MNHEY, SVGEGT. The CDR3 length is 15 residues. V lost 10 bases and J lost 0, with 17 bases in between. The CDR3 DNA reads TGTGCCACCCAGTTGGCCGGGGACAGCACAGATACGCAGTATTTT. The encoded protein is CATQLAGDSTDTQYF.

This clonotype has at least ten counts. This rearrangement joins TRBV6-2 or TRBV6-3 to TRBJ1-6; TRBD1 aligns across 7 bases. V lost 5 bases to trimming and J lost 9 bases; unmatched junction nucleotides: 4. The CDR3 extends over 13 amino acids. Germline assignment: CDR1 MNHEY and CDR2 SVGEGT. In DNA, the CDR3 is TGTGCCAGCAGTGGACAGGAGGCTTCACCCCTCCACTTT. This translates into CASSGQEASPLHF.

The V gene is TRBV29-1, the J gene TRBJ2-1; the D is unclear. The CDR3 covers 11 residues. The V end was cut by 7 bases, the J end by 7 bases, with 11 bases between. Germline lookup yields CDR1 SQVTM and CDR2 ANQGSEA. CDR3 sequence reads: CSGIYKNEQFF. CDR3 DNA: TGCAGCGGGATCTACAAGAATGAGCAGTTCTTC.

In its sample, this clonotype was seen once. A much larger clone lies one base from this, so it may be a read error. It is likely a read error, because the conserved phenylalanine at the end of the CDR3 is missing. This chain links TRBV2 with TRBJ1-1, with TRBD1 as a possible D gene (5 bases). The germline gives CDR1 SNHLY, CDR2 FYNNEI. This CDR3 spans 15 amino acids. V was pared by 4 bases and J by 3 bases, with 15 bases between. CDR3 nucleotides: TGTGCCAGCAGTGTTCGGGGCCTCCGGGACACTGAAGCTTTCTCT. Protein sequence: CASSVRGLRDTEAFS.

In its sample, this clonotype was seen many times. The rearrangement uses TRBV7-9 and TRBJ1-5; possibly TRBD1 for D (5 bases). V was shortened by 5 bases and J by 4 bases, with 12 bases between the two germline ends. Per the germline V gene, CDR1 is SEHNR and CDR2 is FQNEAQ (reference sequence). This CDR3 is 14 amino acids long. CDR3 sequence (DNA): TGTGCCAGCAGCCCAGGTGGGGGAAATCAGCCCCAGCATTTT. Its translation: CASSPGGGNQPQHF.

This clonotype was recorded at least ten times. The J gene is TRBJ2-1, the V gene TRBV5-1; 9 bases line up with TRBD1. Germline V gene data show CDR1 as SGHRS and CDR2 as YFSETQ. With V trimmed by 4 bases and J by 7 bases, 6 bases remained unmatched. The CDR3 loop spans 14 amino acids. In DNA, the CDR3 is TGCGCCAGCAGCACAGGGGGCGCTGAAAATGAGCAGTTCTTC. It is translated as CASSTGGAENEQFF.

This clonotype was counted only a few times. The chain has TRBV7-8 and TRBJ1-5; no clear D gene. Germline-derived CDR1 and CDR2 are SGHVS and FQNEAQ. Trimming cost V 5 bases and J 2 bases, with 13 bases left between them. This CDR3 has 15 amino acids. CDR3 amino acids: CASSPEGRGNQPQHF. DNA of the CDR3: TGTGCCAGCAGCCCCGAAGGTCGGGGCAATCAGCCCCAGCATTTT.

V is TRBV9 and J is TRBJ2-2, with D possibly being TRBD2 (7 bases). CDR3 length: 16 residues. V lost 4 bases, J lost 2 bases, and 15 bases lay in between. CDR1 and CDR2 from the germline V gene are SGDLS and YYNGEE. Here the CDR3 reads CASSSRGGGNTGELFF. In nucleotides, the CDR3 is TGTGCCAGCAGCTCCCGGGGAGGGGGAAACACCGGGGAGCTGTTTTTT.

There are a few counts of this clonotype. This rearrangement joins TRBV5-1 to TRBJ2-7; TRBD1 or TRBD2 may be the D gene (6 bases each). Per the germline V gene, CDR1 is SGHRS and CDR2 is YFSETQ. CDR3 length: 13 residues. Trimming pared 4 bases from V and 6 bases from J, leaving 14 bases between. The CDR3 reads CASSNTGTREQYF. CDR3 sequence (DNA): TGCGCCAGCAGCAACACAGGGACTCGCGAGCAGTACTTC.

In this sample, this clonotype turned up many times. V gene TRBV28 combines with J gene TRBJ2-6, with D uncertain. The V gene lost 8 bases and the J gene lost 4 bases, with 21 bases spanning the gap. The CDR3 has 17 amino acids. Germline-derived CDR1 and CDR2 are MDHEN and SYDVKM. The CDR3: CASLPRQIYGGANVLTF. CDR3 nucleotides: TGTGCCAGCCTCCCCCGGCAGATTTATGGCGGGGCCAACGTCCTGACTTTC.

Ten or more counts support this clonotype. The chain has TRBV7-9 and TRBJ2-1; D call uncertain. V was pared by 5 bases and J by 13 bases, with 9 bases between. The CDR3 has 10 residues. The germline V gene encodes CDR1 SEHNR and CDR2 FQNEAQ (reference sequence). CDR3 in amino acids: CASSAGFQFF. The CDR3 nucleotides are TGTGCCAGCAGCGCCGGGTTTCAGTTCTTC.

This clonotype was seen more than once but under ten times. CDR3 residues: CASSLGQGVGLLLDIQYF. CDR3 nucleotides: TGTGCCAGCAGTTTGGGACAGGGGGTAGGGCTACTACTAGACATTCAGTACTTC. The chain recombines TRBV28 with TRBJ2-4; 11 bases map to TRBD1. The CDR3 has 18 amino acids. Germline V gives CDR1 MDHEN, CDR2 SYDVKM. Trimming cost V 3 bases and J 8 bases; bases outside gene matches: 15.

This clonotype has just a few counts. The gene calls are TRBV28 and TRBJ2-1; the match to TRBD2 covers 8 bases. CDR3 length equals 16 residues. With V trimmed by 5 bases and J by 4 bases, 10 bases remained unmatched. Per germline, CDR1 MDHEN and CDR2 SYDVKM. The CDR3 here is CASSPKAGVGYNEQFF. CDR3 coding DNA: TGTGCCAGCAGTCCCAAAGCGGGAGTAGGTTACAATGAGCAGTTCTTC. Drawing the rest from reference TRBV28 and TRBJ2-1, the complete variable domain is DVKVTQSSRYLVKRTGEKVFLECVQDMDHENMFWYRQDPGLGLRLIYFSYDVKMKEKGDIPEGYSVSREKKERFSLILESASTNQTSMYLCASSPKAGVGYNEQFFGPGTRLTVL.

The sample holds a few counts of this clonotype. This chain links TRBV20-1 with TRBJ2-1, with TRBD2 identical over 12 bases. The CDR3 totals 13 residues. The junction had 5 bases not matched to a gene; V was cut back by 6 bases and J by 8 bases. Germline values: CDR1 DFQATT, CDR2 SNEGSKA (reference sequence). CDR3 DNA: TGCAGTGCAAATCTAGCGGGAGGGGATGAGCAGTTCTTC. It is translated as CSANLAGGDEQFF.